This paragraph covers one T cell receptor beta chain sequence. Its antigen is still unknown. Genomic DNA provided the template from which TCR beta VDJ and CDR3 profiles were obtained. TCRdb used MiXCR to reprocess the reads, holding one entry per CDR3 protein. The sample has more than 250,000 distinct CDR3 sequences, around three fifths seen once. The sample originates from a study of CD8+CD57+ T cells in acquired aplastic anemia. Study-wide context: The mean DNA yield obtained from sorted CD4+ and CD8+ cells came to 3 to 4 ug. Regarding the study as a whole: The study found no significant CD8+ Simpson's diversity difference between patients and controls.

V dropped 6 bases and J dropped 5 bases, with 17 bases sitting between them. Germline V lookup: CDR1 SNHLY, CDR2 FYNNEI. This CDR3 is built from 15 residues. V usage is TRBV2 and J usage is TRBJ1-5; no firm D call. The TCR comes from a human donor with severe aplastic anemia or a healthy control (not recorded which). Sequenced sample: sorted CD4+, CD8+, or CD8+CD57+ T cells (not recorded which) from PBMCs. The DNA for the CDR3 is TGTGCCAGCAGACCTCAGGCCCCGGGGTATCAGCCCCAGCATTTT. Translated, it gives CASRPQAPGYQPQHF.